Shown below are 31 T cell receptor beta chains from a single sample sequenced in a study of blood T cells in healthy people across ages. A second roughly 6 to 11 cycle PCR used barcoded and J-beta primers. TCRdb re-called the 5' RACE reads through MiXCR, storing one row per CDR3 protein. This sample has more than 650,000 distinct CDR3 sequences, with approximately 55% found just once. Sequenced sample: blood. The receptors were sampled from a man older than 75 in good health.

This clonotype has more than one count but fewer than ten. J is TRBJ1-2 and V is TRBV3-1; the D gene is possibly TRBD1 (6 bases). The V end lost 4 bases, the J end lost 6 bases, and 12 bases lay between the germline ends. This CDR3 is 13 amino acids long. Germline CDR1 and CDR2: LGHDT and YNNKEL (reference sequence). The CDR3 reads CASSPRQENGYTF. The CDR3 coding sequence is TGTGCCAGCAGCCCTAGACAGGAGAATGGCTACACCTTC.

The rearrangement uses TRBV20-1 and TRBJ2-1; D is tentatively TRBD1 or TRBD2 (5 bases each). Germline lookup yields CDR1 DFQATT and CDR2 SNEGSKA (reference sequence). V lost 5 bases to trimming and J lost 8 bases, with 22 bases between them. This CDR3 has 15 amino acids. CDR3 in DNA: TGCAGTGCTCGGGACGGCCAAGCCGGACGAGATGAGCAGTTCTTC. Translated, it gives CSARDGQAGRDEQFF.

The chain joins TRBV10-3 to TRBJ2-3; 7 nucleotides align to TRBD2. Germline CDR1 ENHRY, CDR2 SYGVKD. This CDR3 region has 15 residues. The V and J ends lost 0 bases and 6 bases, in that order; junction bases with no gene match: 6. CDR3 residues: CAISESRLAADTQYF. CDR3 nucleotides: TGTGCCATCAGTGAGTCGAGGCTAGCGGCCGATACGCAGTATTTT.

The CDR3 spells CASGGGDQPQHF. The CDR3 nucleotides are TGTGCTAGTGGAGGAGGGGATCAGCCCCAGCATTTT. V and J are TRBV12-5 and TRBJ1-5, with D possibly being TRBD1 (5 bases). Germline loops: CDR1 LGHNT, CDR2 FRNRAP. This CDR3 has 12 amino acids. V gave up 6 bases and J gave up 5 bases, with 8 bases separating them.

This chain uses TRBV11-1 with TRBJ2-3; D unclear. This CDR3 comprises 13 residues. V dropped 5 bases and J dropped 14 bases, with 20 bases sitting between them. Germline CDR1 and CDR2: SGHAT and FQDESV (reference sequence). The CDR3 reads CASSPFSSVVLYF. CDR3 sequence (DNA): TGTGCCAGCAGCCCCTTCTCGAGCGTCGTCCTGTATTTT.

The sample holds a few counts of this clonotype. The V gene is TRBV5-8, the J gene TRBJ1-1, with D perhaps matching TRBD1 (6 bases). The germline V and J ends were trimmed by 4 bases and 5 bases, with 12 bases remaining between them. CDR1 and CDR2 from the germline V gene are SGHTS and YDEGEE. The CDR3 loop spans 13 amino acids. The CDR3 here is CASSLRGRTEAFF. The DNA for the CDR3 is TGTGCCAGCAGCCTCAGGGGAAGGACTGAAGCTTTCTTT.

This chain joins TRBV4-2 and TRBJ2-7, with 13 bases aligning to TRBD2. The CDR3 runs to 18 residues. CDR1 and CDR2 from the germline V gene are LGHNA and YNFKEQ. V gave up 2 bases and J gave up 1 base; unmatched junction bases: 8. The CDR3 DNA sequence: TGTGCCAGCAGCCAATTTCGGGGGACTAGCGGGACATCCTACGAGCAGTACTTC. Its protein is CASSQFRGTSGTSYEQYF.

Only a few counts were recorded for this clonotype. The V and J genes are TRBV20-1 and TRBJ1-5, with D perhaps matching TRBD1 (5 bases). The V end was cut by 0 bases, the J end by 2 bases, with 11 bases between. The CDR3 contains 15 residues. Germline CDR1 reads DFQATT; CDR2 reads SNEGSKA (reference sequence). CDR3 sequence: CSAREDTGGNQPQHF. The CDR3 region has the DNA TGCAGTGCTAGAGAAGATACAGGAGGCAATCAGCCCCAGCATTTT.

V and J are TRBV9 and TRBJ2-3; no definite D call. Germline values: CDR1 SGDLS, CDR2 YYNGEE. CDR3 length equals 15 residues. Deletions cut 3 bases from V and 4 bases from J, with 15 bases between. CDR3 sequence: CASSAASDASDTQYF. CDR3 sequence (DNA): TGTGCCAGCAGCGCAGCGTCAGATGCTTCAGATACGCAGTATTTT.

The V gene is TRBV7-2, the J gene TRBJ2-7, with D uncertain. In germline, CDR1 is SGHTA, CDR2 FQGNSA. CDR3 length equals 11 residues. V shed 8 bases and J shed 7 bases, with 12 bases lying between them. The CDR3 protein is CASGPVGEQYF. The CDR3 DNA follows: TGTGCCAGCGGCCCGGTGGGGGAGCAGTACTTC.

This clonotype was found a few times. The chain is built from TRBV6-5 and TRBJ2-7; TRBD1 matches at 9 bases. V gave up 5 bases and J gave up 4 bases; unmatched junction bases: 6. There are 14 residues in the CDR3. Germline-derived CDR1 and CDR2 are MNHEY and SVGAGI. CDR3 loop: CASSDLTGGYEQYF. DNA for the CDR3: TGTGCCAGCAGTGACTTGACAGGGGGTTACGAGCAGTACTTC.

The genes are TRBV3-1 and TRBJ2-4; 12 nucleotides agree with TRBD1. V shed 2 bases and J 7 bases; nucleotides not matched to a gene: 6. Germline loops: CDR1 LGHDT, CDR2 YNNKEL (reference sequence). The length of the CDR3 is 16 residues. For the CDR3, the DNA is TGTGCCAGCAGCCAATCCGGGACAGGGGGCTCCAACATTCAGTACTTC. It encodes CASSQSGTGGSNIQYF.

The chain couples TRBV5-1 to TRBJ2-1, with 9 bases that match TRBD2. The CDR3 covers 15 residues. Germline assignment: CDR1 SGHRS and CDR2 YFSETQ. V lost 3 bases, J lost 5 bases, and 6 bases stayed unmatched. The CDR3 spells CASSSVSGRNNEQFF. The CDR3 DNA reads TGCGCCAGCAGCTCCGTTAGCGGGAGAAACAATGAGCAGTTCTTC.

This clonotype was observed many times. The rearrangement joins TRBV9 to TRBJ1-4; 7 bases are shared with TRBD1. CDR3 length: 16 residues. Germline CDR1 and CDR2: SGDLS and YYNGEE. With V trimmed by 3 bases and J by 13 bases, 18 bases remained unmatched. CDR3 DNA: TGTGCCAGCAGCGATCGTATGGACAGGTCAAATGAGGGACTGTTTTTT. It is translated as CASSDRMDRSNEGLFF.

This chain joins TRBV20-1 and TRBJ2-1, with 7 positions matching TRBD2. The V gene's germline CDR1 is DFQATT and CDR2 SNEGSKA (reference sequence). This CDR3 is 17 amino acids long. The J segment lost 0 bases and the V segment lost 1 base, leaving 9 bases of the junction unmatched. CDR3 amino acids: CSARALAGESSYNEQFF. The DNA of the CDR3 is TGCAGTGCTAGAGCCCTTGCGGGGGAAAGCTCCTACAATGAGCAGTTCTTC.

This clonotype was seen a few times. The chain employs TRBV5-1 and TRBJ2-7; D unresolved. V was pared by 3 bases and J by 5 bases, with 15 bases between. From germline, CDR1 is SGHRS and CDR2 YFSETQ. The length of the CDR3 is 14 residues. CDR3 sequence: CASSYLSSANEQYF. The CDR3 DNA reads TGCGCCAGCAGCTACCTCTCCTCGGCAAACGAGCAGTACTTC.

This clonotype has just a few counts. V gene TRBV7-3 combines with J gene TRBJ1-5; TRBD1 is a possible D gene (5 bases). The CDR3 contains 13 residues. The V gene's germline CDR1 is SGHTA and CDR2 FQGTGA. V was clipped by 1 base and J by 7 bases, with 8 bases between them. CDR3 sequence (DNA): TGTGCCAGCAGCTTAAACTGGGGCCAGCCCCAGCATTTT. It is translated as CASSLNWGQPQHF. Filled out from reference TRBV7-3 and TRBJ1-5, the complete variable domain reads GAGVSQTPSNKVTEKGKYVELRCDPISGHTALYWYRQSLGQGPEFLIYFQGTGAADDSGLPNDRFFAVRPEGSVSTLKIQRTERGDSAVYLCASSLNWGQPQHFGDGTRLSIL.

The chain carries TRBV29-1 and TRBJ2-4, with TRBD2 as a possible D gene (6 bases). This CDR3 spans 11 amino acids. Per germline, CDR1 SQVTM and CDR2 ANQGSEA. V gave up 8 bases and J gave up 7 bases, with 12 bases separating them. In DNA form, the CDR3 reads TGCAGCCTTATTAGCGGTAACATTCAGTACTTC. Encoded protein: CSLISGNIQYF.

The rearrangement uses TRBV18 and TRBJ1-1; a possible D gene is TRBD1 (5 bases). The CDR3 consists of 13 residues. The germline gives CDR1 KGHSH, CDR2 LQKENI. The V gene lost 6 bases and the J gene lost 7 bases, with 15 bases spanning the gap. The CDR3 DNA reads as TGTGCCAGCTCCCAACCCGGGACGGTTGAAGCTTTCTTT. Translated: CASSQPGTVEAFF.

V gene TRBV20-1 combines with J gene TRBJ1-1, with 8 bases lining up with TRBD1. The CDR3 has 15 amino acids. Per germline, CDR1 DFQATT and CDR2 SNEGSKA (reference sequence). V was pared by 0 bases and J by 10 bases, with 13 bases of the junction left unmatched. The CDR3 sequence is CSAREPQGAPNRAFF. The CDR3, as DNA: TGCAGTGCTAGAGAGCCCCAGGGGGCCCCAAACCGAGCTTTCTTT.

This clonotype was recorded once. The V call is TRBV20-1, the J call TRBJ2-1; D may be TRBD2 (5 bases). This CDR3 is built from 17 residues. CDR1 DFQATT and CDR2 SNEGSKA come from the germline V gene (reference sequence). V was cut by 1 base and J by 8 bases, with 24 bases left in between. The CDR3 nucleotides are TGCAGTGCTAGAGGGATAGAGGGCTCCACCGTACTCTATGAGCAGTTCTTC. As protein: CSARGIEGSTVLYEQFF.

This clonotype was picked up many times. This chain uses TRBV4-1 with TRBJ2-3; either TRBD1 or TRBD2 may fit D (6 bases each). V was pared by 1 base and J by 1 base, with 12 bases between. The CDR3 consists of 16 residues. CDR1 and CDR2 (germline): MGHRA, YSYEKL. CDR3: CASSQGSGGGTDTQYF. CDR3 nucleotides: TGCGCCAGCAGCCAAGGTTCCGGGGGCGGCACAGATACGCAGTATTTT.

A few counts support this clonotype. The V gene is TRBV20-1, the J gene TRBJ2-7; a weak D match, TRBD1 (6 bases). The V and J ends lost 2 bases and 2 bases respectively, with 13 bases between them. The CDR3 spans 14 residues. Germline V gene lookup returns CDR1 DFQATT and CDR2 SNEGSKA (reference sequence). CDR3 sequence reads: CSARWGQAPYEQYF. The CDR3 coding sequence is TGCAGTGCTAGATGGGGGCAGGCTCCCTACGAGCAGTACTTC.

The chain uses TRBV15 and TRBJ1-2; a possible D gene is TRBD1 (5 bases). CDR1 LNHNV and CDR2 YYDKDF come from the germline V gene (reference sequence). The CDR3 is 16 amino acids. V shed 0 bases and J shed 5 bases, with 16 bases lying between them. The CDR3: CATSRDGRGPIYGYTF. The CDR3 coding sequence is TGTGCCACCAGCAGAGATGGGCGGGGCCCCATTTATGGCTACACCTTC.

The V call is TRBV7-2, the J call TRBJ2-6; a weak D match, TRBD1 (6 bases). In germline, CDR1 is SGHTA, CDR2 FQGNSA. There are 15 residues in the CDR3. V lost 5 bases to trimming and J lost 2 bases, with 10 bases between them. The CDR3 nucleotides are TGTGCCAGCAGCCTGGGGGCTACTGGGGCCAACGTCCTGACTTTC. Amino acids: CASSLGATGANVLTF.

The chain employs TRBV4-1 and TRBJ2-3, with D unresolved. The CDR3 runs to 15 residues. Per the germline V gene, CDR1 is MGHRA and CDR2 is YSYEKL. Trimming removed 0 bases from V and 14 bases from J, with 21 bases in between. The CDR3 is CASSQEVQEYRYAYF. CDR3 bases: TGCGCCAGCAGCCAAGAAGTTCAGGAATACAGATACGCGTATTTT.

V gene TRBV15 combines with J gene TRBJ2-1; D may be TRBD2 (6 bases). The germline V and J ends were trimmed by 8 bases and 4 bases, with 9 bases remaining between them. The CDR3 spans 12 residues. Germline loops: CDR1 LNHNV, CDR2 YYDKDF (reference sequence). CDR3 sequence reads: CATSSGYNEQFF. CDR3 nucleotides: TGTGCCACCTCGAGCGGGTACAATGAGCAGTTCTTC.

V and J are TRBV6-6 and TRBJ1-2; D perhaps matches TRBD1 (5 bases). CDR3 size: 14 residues. Trimming pared 6 bases from V and 7 bases from J, leaving 18 bases between. Germline CDR1 reads MNHNY; CDR2 reads SVGAGI (reference sequence). The CDR3 is CASSQGQGGVGYTF. CDR3 coding DNA: TGTGCCAGCAGCCAAGGGCAGGGCGGGGTTGGCTACACCTTC.

The chain joins TRBV5-1 to TRBJ2-7; D is ambiguous. Between the trimmed V and J ends, which lost 7 bases and 6 bases, there was a span of 20 bases. Germline V lookup: CDR1 SGHRS, CDR2 YFSETQ. CDR3 length: 14 residues. For the CDR3, the DNA is TGCGCCAGCGCCCCGGGTGGCAGTCTAGGCGAGCAGTACTTC. This encodes CASAPGGSLGEQYF.

The chain links TRBV3-1 to TRBJ2-7; D may be TRBD2 (6 bases). V was pared by 6 bases and J by 1 base, with 10 bases between. CDR1 and CDR2 (germline): LGHDT, YNNKEL (reference sequence). The CDR3 is made up of 13 amino acids. The CDR3 coding sequence is TGTGCCAGCAGGGGAGGCCCTTCCTACGAGCAGTACTTC. Translating gives CASRGGPSYEQYF.

A word on this clonotype: Compared with germline, one end of the junction differs, possibly owing to a read error. This CDR3 reads CASPGQGADTQNF. The CDR3 region has the DNA TGTGCCAGCCCTGGACAGGGGGCAGATACGCAGAATTTT. The V and J genes are TRBV11-3 and TRBJ2-3; 11 nucleotides agree with TRBD1. The CDR3 covers 13 residues. Germline lookup yields CDR1 SGHNT and CDR2 YENEEA.